A selection of T cell receptor beta chains follows, all from one sample in a study of blood T cell repertoires in COVID-19. TCRdb's table, derived via immunoSEQ multiplex PCR, lists solely in-frame clones and lacks some. In the table there are approximately 53,000 clones, approximately 90% of which are singletons. The sequencing input was peripheral blood. These receptors were obtained from a woman aged 80 or older with COVID-19, enrolled during active disease. The CDR3 runs from the conserved cysteine through the conserved F or W. D genes are given only for firm matches. The size field is filled for only some rows; it gives once, few, many or a size class.

TRBV5-1	TRBJ2-3	.	.	TGCGCCAGCAGCTTAAGCGCGGGCACAGATACGCAGTATTTT	CASSLSAGTDTQYF
TRBV19	TRBJ2-3	.	TRBD2	TGTGCCAGTAGTACCCGGACTAGCGGGGTCTCTAGCACAGATACGCAGTATTTT	CASSTRTSGVSSTDTQYF
TRBV19	TRBJ2-2	.	.	TGTGCCAGTAGTTTGGGGAGGGGGACCGGGGAGCTGTTTTTT	CASSLGRGTGELFF
TRBV3-1/TRBV3-2	TRBJ1-2	.	.	TGTGCCAGCAGCCAAACACAGGGCCACTATGGCTACACCTTC	CASSQTQGHYGYTF
TRBV30	TRBJ2-2	.	.	TGTGCCTGGAGTACAGGGCCAACCGGGGAGCTGTTTTTT	CAWSTGPTGELFF
TRBV20-1	TRBJ2-7	.	.	TGCAGTGCTAGAGACGGGTACGAGCAGTACTTC	CSARDGYEQYF
TRBV18	TRBJ1-3	.	.	TGTGCCAGCTCACCGGGGGGGAACTCTGGAAACACCATATATTTT	CASSPGGNSGNTIYF
TRBV6-6	TRBJ1-2	.	TRBD1	TGTGCCAGCAGCACCCGGACAGGGCTAGTTGGCTACACCTTC	CASSTRTGLVGYTF
TRBV9	TRBJ2-5	.	TRBD1	TGTGCCAGCAGCGTAGGCAGGGGGTGGGAGACCCAGTACTTC	CASSVGRGWETQYF
TRBV30	TRBJ1-2	.	.	TGTGCCTGGAGTGTACCCAGGTCTAACTATGGCTACACCTTC	CAWSVPRSNYGYTF
TRBV19	TRBJ1-1	.	.	TGTGCCAGTACCATATCGCGGACTGAAGCTTTCTTT	CASTISRTEAFF
TRBV14	TRBJ1-4	.	TRBD1	TGTGCCAGCAGCCAAGGTCTAGGGACAGTTAATGAAAAACTGTTTTTT	CASSQGLGTVNEKLFF
TRBV19	TRBJ2-1	.	TRBD2	TGTGCCAGTAGTATCAAGCGGGGGGTCGCATACAATGAGCAGTTCTTC	CASSIKRGVAYNEQFF
TRBV6-5	TRBJ2-7	.	TRBD1	TGTGCCAGCAGTATTCCGGGACAGGGGGCTGGAGAGCAGTACTTC	CASSIPGQGAGEQYF
TRBV19	TRBJ2-7	.	TRBD2	TGTGCCAGTAGTATCGTCCAGGGAGGGCACTACGAGCAGTACTTC	CASSIVQGGHYEQYF
TRBV10-3	TRBJ2-7	.	.	TGTGCCATCAGTGACAGGGGTTACGAGCAGTACTTC	CAISDRGYEQYF
TRBV4-2	TRBJ1-4	once	.	TGTGCCAGCAGCCAAGCAGAGGGGGCAACTAATGAAAAACTGTTTTTT	CASSQAEGATNEKLFF
TRBV19	TRBJ2-5	once	.	TGTGCCAGTAGTATCAGCGGCCAAGAGACCCAGTACTTC	CASSISGQETQYF
TRBV18	TRBJ1-1	.	TRBD1	TGTGCCAGCTCACCGGCGACAGGGTGGACTGAAGCTTTCTTT	CASSPATGWTEAFF
TRBV2	TRBJ1-1	.	TRBD1	TGTGCCAGCAGACCGGACAGGCTATTCACTGAAGCTTTCTTT	CASRPDRLFTEAFF
TRBV28	TRBJ1-1	.	TRBD1	TGTGCCAGCAGTAAAGGGGGCCGGAACACTGAAGCTTTCTTT	CASSKGGRNTEAFF
TRBV11-2	TRBJ2-7	.	.	TGTGCCAGCAGCTTAAAACCTAGGGGGAGCGAGCAGTACTTC	CASSLKPRGSEQYF
TRBV6-1	TRBJ1-5	.	.	TGTGCCAGCAGTGAAACGGACACGTCAAGGCCCCAGCATTTT	CASSETDTSRPQHF
TRBV2	TRBJ2-5	.	TRBD2	TGTGCCGTCCGCGGGGGAGTGTACCAAGAGACCCAGTACTTC	CAVRGGVYQETQYF
TRBV9	TRBJ2-7	.	TRBD1	TGTGCCAGCAGCCCAACCGGGACAGGGGTTGACGAGCAGTACTTC	CASSPTGTGVDEQYF
TRBV10-1	TRBJ2-2	.	TRBD1	TGCGCCAGCAAATCCCCCTGGACAGGAAATGGGACCGGGGAGCTGTTTTTT	CASKSPWTGNGTGELFF
TRBV29-1	TRBJ1-2	.	TRBD1	TGCAGCGCAATGACAGGGGGCGGTAACTATGGCTACACCTTC	CSAMTGGGNYGYTF
TRBV27	TRBJ2-7	.	TRBD2	TGTGCCAGCAGGCTAGCGGGGGACTCCTACGAGCAGTACTTC	CASRLAGDSYEQYF
TRBV5-1	TRBJ1-1	.	.	TGCGCCAGCAGCTTCCGATCAGGGTTGAACACTGAAGCTTTCTTT	CASSFRSGLNTEAFF
TRBV29-1	TRBJ2-3	.	TRBD2	TGCAGCGTCTCGACTAGCCGGGATACGCAGTATTTT	CSVSTSRDTQYF
TRBV18	TRBJ2-1	few	TRBD2	TGTGCCAGCTCATCTACTAGCGGGGCATACAATGAGCAGTTCTTC	CASSSTSGAYNEQFF
TRBV2	TRBJ1-1	.	.	TGTGCCAGCAGTGGGACAGCGCGGAGGACTGAAGCTTTCTTT	CASSGTARRTEAFF
TRBV5-8	TRBJ1-4	once	TRBD1	TGTGCCAGCAGCCCGGGGACAGGGGGCGTTACTAATGAAAAACTGTTTTTT	CASSPGTGGVTNEKLFF
TRBV18	TRBJ1-6	few	.	TGTGCCAGCTCACCCAACAGCAATTCACCCCTCCACTTT	CASSPNSNSPLHF
TRBV12-2	TRBJ1-1	.	.	TGTGCAAGTCGCTCGTCCCCACAGGGGTGGAACACTGAAGCTTTCTTT	CASRSSPQGWNTEAFF
TRBV19	TRBJ1-1	.	.	TGTGCCAGTAGTATGACAGCGAACACTGAAGCTTTCTTT	CASSMTANTEAFF
TRBV2	TRBJ1-4	.	.	TGTGCCAGCAGGGGCGGAGCGGGTCATGAAAAACTGTTTTTT	CASRGGAGHEKLFF
TRBV4-1	TRBJ1-2	.	.	TGCGCCAGCAGCCAAGATCTGGTCTTTAACAGCTTCACCTTC	CASSQDLVFNSFTF
TRBV6-5	TRBJ2-2	few	TRBD1	TGTGCCAGCAGTTATGGACAGGTGAACACCGGGGAGCTGTTTTTT	CASSYGQVNTGELFF
TRBV2	TRBJ1-1	.	.	TGTGCCAGCATCGGACAGTCGAACCCAGGGGCCACTGAAGCTTTCTTT	CASIGQSNPGATEAFF
TRBV2	TRBJ1-2	.	.	TGTGCCAGTCACCTCGGGGGAAACTATGGCTACACCTTC	CASHLGGNYGYTF
TRBV12-5	TRBJ1-1	.	.	TGTGCTAGTGGCTCAGGGGTGAACACTGAAGCTTTCTTT	CASGSGVNTEAFF
TRBV7-2	TRBJ2-5	once	.	TGTGCCAGCCGCCCCGGACAGCGCGATGGGGACCAGTACTTC	CASRPGQRDGDQYF
TRBV15	TRBJ2-7	.	.	TGTGCCACCAGCAGAGATCGCAGGCGGGGTGAGCAGTACTTC	CATSRDRRRGEQYF
TRBV27	TRBJ2-1	once	TRBD2	TGTGCCAGCAGTTCGGACGGGGGGGCCTTGTGGAATGAGCAGTTCTTC	CASSSDGGALWNEQFF
TRBV9	TRBJ1-6	.	TRBD1	TGTGCCAGCAGCTTTGACAGGGTCGGTAATTCACCCCTCCACTTT	CASSFDRVGNSPLHF
TRBV9	TRBJ2-1	.	TRBD1	TGTGCCAGCAGCGTAGCGACAGGGGGCTATGAGCAGTTCTTC	CASSVATGGYEQFF
TRBV6-5	TRBJ1-1	.	TRBD1	TGTGCCAGCAGTCGAAACAGGGGGGGGAACACTGAAGCTTTCTTT	CASSRNRGGNTEAFF
TRBV24-1	TRBJ2-7	.	.	TGTGCCACCAGTGGCGACCGGGACCTGCCCGACCCGGGGCGGGGAGAGCAGTACTTC	CATSGDRDLPDPGRGEQYF
TRBV28	TRBJ1-5	few	.	TGTGCCAGCAGTTTATTGCGTCAGCCCCAGCATTTT	CASSLLRQPQHF
TRBV11-2	TRBJ2-7	once	TRBD2	TGTGCCAGCAGCCGGACTAGCGGGGGGTTCTACGAGCAGTACTTC	CASSRTSGGFYEQYF
TRBV18	TRBJ2-1	.	TRBD1	TGTGCCAGCTCACCTCGACAGGGAGACTCCTACAATGAGCAGTTCTTC	CASSPRQGDSYNEQFF
TRBV3-1/TRBV3-2	TRBJ2-1	.	.	TGTGCCAGCAGCCCCCAGAGGCTGGGGGCCTCGCAGTTCTTC	CASSPQRLGASQFF
TRBV3-1/TRBV3-2	TRBJ1-4	.	.	TGTGCCAGCAGCCCCCTTTTGGGACAAGGGAAACTGTTTTTT	CASSPLLGQGKLFF
TRBV20-1	TRBJ1-1	.	TRBD1	TGCAGTGCTAAGGGGGCCACTGAAGCTTTCTTT	CSAKGATEAFF